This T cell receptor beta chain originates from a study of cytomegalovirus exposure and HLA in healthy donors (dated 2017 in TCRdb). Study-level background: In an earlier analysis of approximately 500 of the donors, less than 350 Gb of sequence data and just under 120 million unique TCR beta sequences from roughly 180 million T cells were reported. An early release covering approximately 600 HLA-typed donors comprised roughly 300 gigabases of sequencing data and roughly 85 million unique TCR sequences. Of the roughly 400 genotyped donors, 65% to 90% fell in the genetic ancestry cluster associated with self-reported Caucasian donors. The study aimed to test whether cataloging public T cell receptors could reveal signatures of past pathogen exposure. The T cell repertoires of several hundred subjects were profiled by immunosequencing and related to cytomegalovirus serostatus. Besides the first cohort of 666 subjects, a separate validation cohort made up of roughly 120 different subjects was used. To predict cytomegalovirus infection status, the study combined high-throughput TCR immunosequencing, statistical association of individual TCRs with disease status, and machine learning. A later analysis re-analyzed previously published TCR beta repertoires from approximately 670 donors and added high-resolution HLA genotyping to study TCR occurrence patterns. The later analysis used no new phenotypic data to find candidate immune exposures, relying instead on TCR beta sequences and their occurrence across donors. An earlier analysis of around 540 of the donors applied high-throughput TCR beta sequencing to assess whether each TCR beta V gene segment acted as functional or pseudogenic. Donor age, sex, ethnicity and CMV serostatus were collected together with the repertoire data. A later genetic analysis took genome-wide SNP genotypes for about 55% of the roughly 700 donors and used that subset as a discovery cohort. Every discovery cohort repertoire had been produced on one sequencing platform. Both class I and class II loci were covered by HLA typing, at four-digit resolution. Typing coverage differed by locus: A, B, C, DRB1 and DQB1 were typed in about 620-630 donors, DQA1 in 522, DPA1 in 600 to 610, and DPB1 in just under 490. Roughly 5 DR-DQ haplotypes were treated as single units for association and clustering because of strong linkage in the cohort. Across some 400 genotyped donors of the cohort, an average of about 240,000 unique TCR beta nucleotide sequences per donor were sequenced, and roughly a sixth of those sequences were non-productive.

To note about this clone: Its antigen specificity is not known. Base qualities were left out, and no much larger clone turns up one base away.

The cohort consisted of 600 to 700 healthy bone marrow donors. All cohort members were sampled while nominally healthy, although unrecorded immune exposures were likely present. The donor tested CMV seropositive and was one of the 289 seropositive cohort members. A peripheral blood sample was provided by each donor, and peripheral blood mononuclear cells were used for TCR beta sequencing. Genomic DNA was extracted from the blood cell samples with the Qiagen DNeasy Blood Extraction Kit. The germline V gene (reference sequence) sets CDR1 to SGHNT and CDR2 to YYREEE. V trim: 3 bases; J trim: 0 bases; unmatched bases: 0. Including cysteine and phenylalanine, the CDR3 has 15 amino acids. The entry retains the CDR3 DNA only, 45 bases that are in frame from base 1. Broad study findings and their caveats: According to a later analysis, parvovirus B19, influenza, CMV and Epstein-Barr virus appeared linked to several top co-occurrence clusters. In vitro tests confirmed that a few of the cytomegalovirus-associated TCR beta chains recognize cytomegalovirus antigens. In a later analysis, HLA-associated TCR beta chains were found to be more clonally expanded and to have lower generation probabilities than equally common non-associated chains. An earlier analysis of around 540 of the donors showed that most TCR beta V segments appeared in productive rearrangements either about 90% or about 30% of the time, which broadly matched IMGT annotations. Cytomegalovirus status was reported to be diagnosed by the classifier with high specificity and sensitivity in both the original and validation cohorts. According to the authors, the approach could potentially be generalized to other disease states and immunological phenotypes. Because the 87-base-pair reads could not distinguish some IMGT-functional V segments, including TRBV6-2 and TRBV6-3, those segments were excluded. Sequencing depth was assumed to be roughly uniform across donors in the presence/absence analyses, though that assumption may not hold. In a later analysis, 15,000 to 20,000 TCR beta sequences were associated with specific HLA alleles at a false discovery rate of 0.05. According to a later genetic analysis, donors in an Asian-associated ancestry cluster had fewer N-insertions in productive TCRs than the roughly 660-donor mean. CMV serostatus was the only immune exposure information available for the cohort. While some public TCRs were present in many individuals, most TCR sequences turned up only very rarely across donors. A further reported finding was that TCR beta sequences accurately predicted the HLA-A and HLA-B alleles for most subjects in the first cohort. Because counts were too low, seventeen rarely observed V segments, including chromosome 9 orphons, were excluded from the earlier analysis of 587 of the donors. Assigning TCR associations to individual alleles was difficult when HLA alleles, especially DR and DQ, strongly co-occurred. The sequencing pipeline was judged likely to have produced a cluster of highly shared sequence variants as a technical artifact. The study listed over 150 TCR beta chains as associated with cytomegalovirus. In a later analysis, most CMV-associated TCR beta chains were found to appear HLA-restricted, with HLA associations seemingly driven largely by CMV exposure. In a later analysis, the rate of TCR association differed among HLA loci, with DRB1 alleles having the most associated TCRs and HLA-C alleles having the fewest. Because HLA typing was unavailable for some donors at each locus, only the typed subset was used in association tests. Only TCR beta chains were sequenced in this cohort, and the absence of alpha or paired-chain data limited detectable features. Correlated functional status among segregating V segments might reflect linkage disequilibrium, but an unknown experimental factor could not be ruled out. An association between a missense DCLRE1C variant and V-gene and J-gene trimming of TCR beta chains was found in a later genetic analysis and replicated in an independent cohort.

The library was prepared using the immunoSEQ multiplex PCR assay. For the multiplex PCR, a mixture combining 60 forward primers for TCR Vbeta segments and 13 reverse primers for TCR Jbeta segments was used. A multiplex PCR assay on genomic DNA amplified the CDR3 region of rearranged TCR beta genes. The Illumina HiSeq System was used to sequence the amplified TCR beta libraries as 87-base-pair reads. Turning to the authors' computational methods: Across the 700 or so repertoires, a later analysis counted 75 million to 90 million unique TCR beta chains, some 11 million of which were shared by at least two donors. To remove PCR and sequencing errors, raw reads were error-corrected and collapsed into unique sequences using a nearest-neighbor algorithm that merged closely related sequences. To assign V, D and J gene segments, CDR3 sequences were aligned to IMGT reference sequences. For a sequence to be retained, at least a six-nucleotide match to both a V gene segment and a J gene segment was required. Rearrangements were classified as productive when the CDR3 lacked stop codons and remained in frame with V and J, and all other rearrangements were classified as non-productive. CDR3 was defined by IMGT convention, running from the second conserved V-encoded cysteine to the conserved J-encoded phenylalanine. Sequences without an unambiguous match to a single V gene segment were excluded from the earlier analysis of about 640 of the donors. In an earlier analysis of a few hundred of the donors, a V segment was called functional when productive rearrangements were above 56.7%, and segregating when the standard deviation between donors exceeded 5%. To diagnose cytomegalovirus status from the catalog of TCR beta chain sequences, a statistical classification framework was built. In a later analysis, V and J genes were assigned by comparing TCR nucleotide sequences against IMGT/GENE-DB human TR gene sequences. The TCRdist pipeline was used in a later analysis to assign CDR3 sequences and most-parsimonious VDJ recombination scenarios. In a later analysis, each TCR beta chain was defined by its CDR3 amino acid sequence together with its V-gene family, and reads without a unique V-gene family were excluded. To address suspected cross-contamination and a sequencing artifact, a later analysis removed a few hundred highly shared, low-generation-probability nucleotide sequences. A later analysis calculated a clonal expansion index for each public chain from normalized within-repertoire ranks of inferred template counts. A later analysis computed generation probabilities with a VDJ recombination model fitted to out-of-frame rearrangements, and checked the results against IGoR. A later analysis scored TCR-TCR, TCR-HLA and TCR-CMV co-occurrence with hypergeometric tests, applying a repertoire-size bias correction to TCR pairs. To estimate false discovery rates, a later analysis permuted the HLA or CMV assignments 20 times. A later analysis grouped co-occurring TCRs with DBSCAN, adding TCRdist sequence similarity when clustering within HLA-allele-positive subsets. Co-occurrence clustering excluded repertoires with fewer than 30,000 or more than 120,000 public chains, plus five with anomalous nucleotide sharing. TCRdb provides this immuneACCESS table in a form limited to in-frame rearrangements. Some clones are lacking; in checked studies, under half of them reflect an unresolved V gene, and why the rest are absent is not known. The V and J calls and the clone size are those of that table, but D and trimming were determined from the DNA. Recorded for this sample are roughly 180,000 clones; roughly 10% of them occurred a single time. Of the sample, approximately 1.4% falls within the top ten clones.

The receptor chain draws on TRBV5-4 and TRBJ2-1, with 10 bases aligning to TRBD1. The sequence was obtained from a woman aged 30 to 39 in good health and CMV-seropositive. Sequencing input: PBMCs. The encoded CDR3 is CASSWDRGSYNEQFF. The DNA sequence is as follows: TGTGCCAGCAGCTGGGACAGGGGCTCCTACAATGAGCAGTTCTTC.